This T cell receptor beta chain was sequenced for a study of radiotherapy plus CTLA-4 blockade in lung cancer. As for the study in general: The study recorded objective responses in roughly 20% of patients and disease control in 25% to 35%. Study results and caveats: Early blood T cell clone changes and increased post-radiation serum interferon-beta were reportedly the strongest response predictors. Clones of tumor-derived TCRs expanded in blood after radiotherapy plus ipilimumab.

As concerns this clone: Its antigen remains unidentified.

Only in-frame clones appear in the TCRdb table, and some are missing; sequencing was by immunoSEQ multiplex PCR. The repertoire holds about 120,000 clones, over 80% seen once, with roughly 6.9% in the top ten. V lost 2 bases to trimming and J lost 2 bases; unmatched junction nucleotides: 6. This CDR3 has 16 amino acids. Germline V lookup: CDR1 MGHDK, CDR2 SYGVNS. The receptor was derived from a human donor with non-small cell lung cancer that progressed on radiotherapy plus ipilimumab. Sample: peripheral blood, taken from a patient treated with radiotherapy plus ipilimumab. This chain joins TRBV25-1 and TRBJ2-7; 10 bases align to TRBD2. The CDR3, as DNA: TGTGCCAGCAGTGAAGGTGGGCTAGCGGGGGCCTACGAGCAGTACTTC. As protein: CASSEGGLAGAYEQYF.